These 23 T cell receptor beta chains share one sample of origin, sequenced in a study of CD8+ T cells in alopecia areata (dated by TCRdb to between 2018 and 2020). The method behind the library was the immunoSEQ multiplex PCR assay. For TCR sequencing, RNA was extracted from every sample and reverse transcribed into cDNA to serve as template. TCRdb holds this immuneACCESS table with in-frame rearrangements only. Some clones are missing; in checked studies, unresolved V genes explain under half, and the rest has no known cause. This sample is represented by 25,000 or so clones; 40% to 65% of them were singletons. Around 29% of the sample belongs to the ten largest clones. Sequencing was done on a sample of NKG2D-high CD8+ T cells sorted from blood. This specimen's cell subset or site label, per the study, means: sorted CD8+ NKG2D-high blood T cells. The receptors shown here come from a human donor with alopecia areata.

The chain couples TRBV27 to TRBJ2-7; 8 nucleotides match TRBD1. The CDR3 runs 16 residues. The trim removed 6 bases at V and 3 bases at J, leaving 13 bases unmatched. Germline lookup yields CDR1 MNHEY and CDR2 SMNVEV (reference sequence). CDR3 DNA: TGTGCCAGCAGGGACAGGGTTGGTGTTAGTCTCTACGAGCAGTACTTC. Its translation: CASRDRVGVSLYEQYF.

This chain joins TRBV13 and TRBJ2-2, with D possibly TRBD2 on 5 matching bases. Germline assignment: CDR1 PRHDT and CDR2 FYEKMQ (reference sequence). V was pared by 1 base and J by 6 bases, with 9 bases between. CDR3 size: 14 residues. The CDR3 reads CASSLERSAGELFF. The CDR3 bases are TGTGCCAGCAGCTTAGAACGTAGCGCCGGGGAGCTGTTTTTT.

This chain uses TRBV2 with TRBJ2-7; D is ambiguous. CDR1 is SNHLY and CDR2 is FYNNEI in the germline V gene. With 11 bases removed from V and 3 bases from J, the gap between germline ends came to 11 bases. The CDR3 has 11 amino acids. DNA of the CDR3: TGTGCCTCAAAAGGTCGCTACGAGCAGTACTTC. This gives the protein CASKGRYEQYF. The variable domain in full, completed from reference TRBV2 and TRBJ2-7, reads EPEVTQTPSHQVTQMGQEVILRCVPISNHLYFYWYRQILGQKVEFLVSFYNNEISEKSEIFDDQFSVERPDGSNFTLKIRSTKLEDSAMYFCASKGRYEQYFGPGTRLTVT.

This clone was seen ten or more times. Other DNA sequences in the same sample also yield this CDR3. CDR3 sequence reads: CSVEERDNEQFF. CDR3 DNA: TGCAGCGTTGAAGAACGGGACAATGAGCAGTTCTTC. The rearrangement links TRBV29-1 to TRBJ2-1; D gene ambiguous. V lost 0 bases, J lost 5 bases, and 5 bases lay in between. The CDR3 has 12 amino acids. Germline V CDR1 and CDR2: SQVTM, ANQGSEA.

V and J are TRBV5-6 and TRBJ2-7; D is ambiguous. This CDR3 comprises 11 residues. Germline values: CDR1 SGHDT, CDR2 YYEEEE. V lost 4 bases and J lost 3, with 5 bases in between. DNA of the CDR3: TGTGCCAGCAGCAGACACTACGAGCAGTACTTC. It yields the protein CASSRHYEQYF.

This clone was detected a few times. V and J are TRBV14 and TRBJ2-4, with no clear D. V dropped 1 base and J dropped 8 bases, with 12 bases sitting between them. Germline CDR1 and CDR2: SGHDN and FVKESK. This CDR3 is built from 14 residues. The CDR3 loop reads CASSQGRHTDIQYF. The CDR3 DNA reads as TGTGCCAGCAGCCAAGGAAGACACACGGACATTCAGTACTTC.

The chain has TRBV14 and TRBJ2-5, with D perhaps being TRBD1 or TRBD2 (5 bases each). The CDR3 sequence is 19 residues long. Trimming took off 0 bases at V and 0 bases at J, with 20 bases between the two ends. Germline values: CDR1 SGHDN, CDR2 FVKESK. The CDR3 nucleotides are TGTGCCAGCAGCCAAGATTTCCGGGACGGAGGTCCGTACCAAGAGACCCAGTACTTC. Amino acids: CASSQDFRDGGPYQETQYF.

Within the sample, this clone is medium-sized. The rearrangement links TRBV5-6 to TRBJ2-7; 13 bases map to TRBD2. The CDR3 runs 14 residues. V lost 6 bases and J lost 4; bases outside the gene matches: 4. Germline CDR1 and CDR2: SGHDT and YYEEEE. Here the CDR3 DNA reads TGTGCCAGCATTGGACTAGCGGGAGATTACGAGCAGTACTTC. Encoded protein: CASIGLAGDYEQYF.

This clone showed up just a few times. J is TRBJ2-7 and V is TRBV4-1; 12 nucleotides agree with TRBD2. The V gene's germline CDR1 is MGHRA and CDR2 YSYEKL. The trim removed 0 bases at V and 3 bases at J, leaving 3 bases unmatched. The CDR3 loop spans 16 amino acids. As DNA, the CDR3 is TGCGCCAGCAGCCAAGATCAGACTAGCGGGGGCTACGAGCAGTACTTC. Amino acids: CASSQDQTSGGYEQYF.

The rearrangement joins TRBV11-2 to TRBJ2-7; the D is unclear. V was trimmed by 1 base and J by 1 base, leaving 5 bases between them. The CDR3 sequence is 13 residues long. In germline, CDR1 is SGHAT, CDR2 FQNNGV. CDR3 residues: CASSLGWSYEQYF. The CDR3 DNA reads TGTGCCAGCAGCTTAGGGTGGTCCTACGAGCAGTACTTC.

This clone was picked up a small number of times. DNA for the CDR3: TGCGCCAGCAGCTTGACAGGTAACACTGAAGCTTTCTTT. Translating it yields CASSLTGNTEAFF. This chain links TRBV4-1 with TRBJ1-1; weak D call: TRBD1 (6 bases). The CDR3 loop spans 13 amino acids. Germline loops: CDR1 MGHRA, CDR2 YSYEKL. V lost 5 bases to trimming and J lost 2 bases, with 9 bases between them.

The CDR3, as DNA: TGTGCCAGCAGTTTAATAGTGGAGGATCGGACTGAAGCTTTCTTT. Protein: CASSLIVEDRTEAFF. The gene calls are TRBV28 and TRBJ1-1; D is uncertain. From germline, CDR1 is MDHEN and CDR2 SYDVKM. The germline V and J ends were trimmed by 2 bases and 5 bases, with 15 bases remaining between them. This CDR3 has 15 amino acids. The variable domain in full, completed from reference TRBV28 and TRBJ1-1, reads DVKVTQSSRYLVKRTGEKVFLECVQDMDHENMFWYRQDPGLGLRLIYFSYDVKMKEKGDIPEGYSVSREKKERFSLILESASTNQTSMYLCASSLIVEDRTEAFFGQGTRLTVV.

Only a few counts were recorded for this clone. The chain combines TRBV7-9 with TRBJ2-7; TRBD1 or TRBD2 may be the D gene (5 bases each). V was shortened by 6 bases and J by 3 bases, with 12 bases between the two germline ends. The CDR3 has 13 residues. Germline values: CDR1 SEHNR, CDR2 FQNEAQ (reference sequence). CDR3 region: CASRRGDGYEQYF. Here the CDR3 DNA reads TGTGCCAGCAGACGGGGCGACGGCTACGAGCAGTACTTC. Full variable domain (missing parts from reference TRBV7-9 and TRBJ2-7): DTGVSQNPRHKITKRGQNVTFRCDPISEHNRLYWYRQTLGQGPEFLTYFQNEAQLEKSRLLSDRFSAERPKGSFSTLEIQRTEQGDSAMYLCASRRGDGYEQYFGPGTRLTVT.

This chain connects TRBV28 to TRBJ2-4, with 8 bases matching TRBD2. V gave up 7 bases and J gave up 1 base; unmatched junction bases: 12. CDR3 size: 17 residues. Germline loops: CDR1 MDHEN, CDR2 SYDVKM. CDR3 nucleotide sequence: TGTGCCAGCACCGGGCCCACGGAGCGGGAGGCCAAAAACATTCAGTACTTC. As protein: CASTGPTEREAKNIQYF.

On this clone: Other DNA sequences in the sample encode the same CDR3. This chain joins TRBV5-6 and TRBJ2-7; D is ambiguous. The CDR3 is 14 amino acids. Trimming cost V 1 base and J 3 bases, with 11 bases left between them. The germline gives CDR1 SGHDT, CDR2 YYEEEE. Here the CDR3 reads CASSLLPAGYEQYF. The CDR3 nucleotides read TGTGCCAGCAGCTTGTTGCCGGCCGGCTACGAGCAGTACTTC.

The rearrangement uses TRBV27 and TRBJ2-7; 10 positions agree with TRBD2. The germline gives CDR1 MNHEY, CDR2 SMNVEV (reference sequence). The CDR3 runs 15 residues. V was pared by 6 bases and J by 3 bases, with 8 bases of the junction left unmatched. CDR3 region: CASRYASSGGYEQYF. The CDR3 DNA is TGTGCCAGCAGATATGCGTCTAGCGGGGGCTACGAGCAGTACTTC.

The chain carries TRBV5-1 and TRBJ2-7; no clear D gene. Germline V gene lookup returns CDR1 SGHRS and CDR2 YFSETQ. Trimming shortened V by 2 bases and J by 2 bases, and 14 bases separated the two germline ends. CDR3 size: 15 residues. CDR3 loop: CASSFWFRIPYEQYF. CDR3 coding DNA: TGCGCCAGCAGCTTCTGGTTCAGGATCCCCTACGAGCAGTACTTC.

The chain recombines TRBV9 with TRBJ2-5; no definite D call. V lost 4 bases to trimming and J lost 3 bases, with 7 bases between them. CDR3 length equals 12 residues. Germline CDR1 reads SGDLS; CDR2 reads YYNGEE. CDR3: CASSPAEETQYF. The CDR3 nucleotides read TGTGCCAGCAGCCCCGCGGAAGAGACCCAGTACTTC.

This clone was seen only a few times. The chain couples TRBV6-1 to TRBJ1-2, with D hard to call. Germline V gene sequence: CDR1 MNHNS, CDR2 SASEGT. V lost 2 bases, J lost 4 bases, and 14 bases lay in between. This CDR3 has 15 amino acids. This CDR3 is CASSEKTIPIYGYTF. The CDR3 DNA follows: TGTGCCAGCAGTGAAAAGACAATCCCTATCTATGGCTACACCTTC.

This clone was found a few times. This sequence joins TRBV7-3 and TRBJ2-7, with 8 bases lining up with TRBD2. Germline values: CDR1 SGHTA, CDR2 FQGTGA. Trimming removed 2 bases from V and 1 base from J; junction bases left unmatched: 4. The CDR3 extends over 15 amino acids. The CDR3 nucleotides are TGTGCCAGCAGCTTAGGTAGCGGGGCATCCTACGAGCAGTACTTC. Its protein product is CASSLGSGASYEQYF.

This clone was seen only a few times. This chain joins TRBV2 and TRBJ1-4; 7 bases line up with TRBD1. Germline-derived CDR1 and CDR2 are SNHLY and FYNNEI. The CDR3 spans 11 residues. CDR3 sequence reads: CAQTGPSGLFF. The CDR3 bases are TGTGCTCAGACAGGGCCCTCGGGACTGTTTTTT. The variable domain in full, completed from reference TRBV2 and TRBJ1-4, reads EPEVTQTPSHQVTQMGQEVILRCVPISNHLYFYWYRQILGQKVEFLVSFYNNEISEKSEIFDDQFSVERPDGSNFTLKIRSTKLEDSAMYFCAQTGPSGLFFGSGTQLSVL.

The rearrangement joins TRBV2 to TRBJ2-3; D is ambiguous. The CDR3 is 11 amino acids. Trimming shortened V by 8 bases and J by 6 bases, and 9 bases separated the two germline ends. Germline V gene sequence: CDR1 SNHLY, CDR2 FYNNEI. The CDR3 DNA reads TGTGCCAGCCTCCCACGCGATACGCAGTATTTT. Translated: CASLPRDTQYF.

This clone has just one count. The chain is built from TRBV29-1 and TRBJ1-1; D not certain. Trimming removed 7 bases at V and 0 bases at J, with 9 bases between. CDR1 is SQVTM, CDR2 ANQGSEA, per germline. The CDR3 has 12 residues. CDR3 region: CSAYRLNTEAFF. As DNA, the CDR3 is TGCAGCGCATATAGATTGAACACTGAAGCTTTCTTT.